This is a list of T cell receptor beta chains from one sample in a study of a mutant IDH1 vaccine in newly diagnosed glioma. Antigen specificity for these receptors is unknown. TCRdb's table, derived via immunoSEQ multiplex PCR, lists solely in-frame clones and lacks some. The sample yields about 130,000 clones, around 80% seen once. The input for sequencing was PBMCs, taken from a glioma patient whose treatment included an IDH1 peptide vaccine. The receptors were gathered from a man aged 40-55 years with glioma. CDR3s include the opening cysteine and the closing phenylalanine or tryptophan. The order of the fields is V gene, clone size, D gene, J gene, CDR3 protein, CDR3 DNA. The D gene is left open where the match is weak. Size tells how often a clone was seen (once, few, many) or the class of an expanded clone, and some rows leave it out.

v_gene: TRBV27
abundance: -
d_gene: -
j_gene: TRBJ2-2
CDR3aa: CASKLSSIGELFF
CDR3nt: TGTGCCAGCAAGCTTAGTAGTATCGGGGAGCTGTTTTTT

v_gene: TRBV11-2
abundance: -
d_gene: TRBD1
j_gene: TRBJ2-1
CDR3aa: CASSPWDRGGSYNEQFF
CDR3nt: TGTGCCAGCAGCCCCTGGGACAGGGGGGGTTCCTACAATGAGCAGTTCTTC

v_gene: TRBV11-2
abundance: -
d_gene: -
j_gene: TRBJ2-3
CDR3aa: CASSRGLNTDTQYF
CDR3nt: TGTGCCAGCAGCCGGGGACTCAACACAGATACGCAGTATTTT

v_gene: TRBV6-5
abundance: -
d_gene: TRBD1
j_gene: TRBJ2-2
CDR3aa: CASRRDRTNTGELFF
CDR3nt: TGTGCCAGCAGAAGGGACAGAACGAACACCGGGGAGCTGTTTTTT

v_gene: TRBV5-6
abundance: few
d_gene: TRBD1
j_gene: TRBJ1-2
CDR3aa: CASSFRQGDGYTF
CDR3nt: TGTGCCAGCAGCTTCAGACAGGGAGATGGCTACACCTTC

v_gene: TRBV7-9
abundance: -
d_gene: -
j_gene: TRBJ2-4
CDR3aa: CASSLEGMAKNIQYF
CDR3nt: TGTGCCAGCAGCTTAGAGGGAATGGCCAAAAACATTCAGTACTTC

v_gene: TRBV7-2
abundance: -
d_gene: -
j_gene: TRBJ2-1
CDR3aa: CASSLAAPNPYNEQFF
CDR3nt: TGTGCCAGCAGCTTAGCGGCGCCGAACCCCTACAATGAGCAGTTCTTC

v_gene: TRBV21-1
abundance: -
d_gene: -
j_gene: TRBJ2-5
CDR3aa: CASGRQVTGRETQYF
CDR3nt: TGTGCCAGCGGACGCCAAGTGACAGGGAGGGAGACCCAGTACTTC

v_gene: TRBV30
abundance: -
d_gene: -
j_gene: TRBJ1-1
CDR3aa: CAWSGTTEAFF
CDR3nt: TGTGCCTGGTCAGGGACCACTGAAGCTTTCTTT

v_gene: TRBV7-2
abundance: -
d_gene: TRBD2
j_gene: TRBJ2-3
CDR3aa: CASSWTSGSTDTQYF
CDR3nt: TGTGCCAGCAGCTGGACTAGCGGTAGCACAGATACGCAGTATTTT

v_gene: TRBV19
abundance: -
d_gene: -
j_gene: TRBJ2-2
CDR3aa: CASYPPGVWTGELFF
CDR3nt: TGTGCCAGTTATCCCCCAGGGGTCTGGACCGGGGAGCTGTTTTTT

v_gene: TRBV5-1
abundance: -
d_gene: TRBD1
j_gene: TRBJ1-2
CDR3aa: CASRTGYRLEGYTF
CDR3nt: TGCGCCAGCCGGACAGGGTATCGGCTAGAGGGCTACACCTTC

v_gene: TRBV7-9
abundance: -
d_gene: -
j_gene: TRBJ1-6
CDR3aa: CASSLGPQGINSPLHF
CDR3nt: TGTGCCAGCAGCTTAGGCCCTCAGGGAATCAATTCACCCCTCCACTTT

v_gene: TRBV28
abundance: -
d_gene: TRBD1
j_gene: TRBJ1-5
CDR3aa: CASSFGTGYQPQHF
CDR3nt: TGTGCCAGCAGTTTCGGGACAGGGTATCAGCCCCAGCATTTT

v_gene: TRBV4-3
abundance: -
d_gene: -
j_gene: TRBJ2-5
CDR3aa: CASSPAGVETQYF
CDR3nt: TGCGCCAGCAGCCCGGCTGGGGTTGAGACCCAGTACTTC

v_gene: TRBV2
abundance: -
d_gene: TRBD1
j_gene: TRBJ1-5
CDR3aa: CASSPTGPSQPQHF
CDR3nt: TGTGCCAGCAGTCCGACAGGGCCAAGCCAGCCCCAGCATTTT

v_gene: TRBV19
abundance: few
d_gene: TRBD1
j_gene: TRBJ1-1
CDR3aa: CASSDRVRTEAFF
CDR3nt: TGTGCCAGTAGTGACAGGGTTAGGACTGAAGCTTTCTTT

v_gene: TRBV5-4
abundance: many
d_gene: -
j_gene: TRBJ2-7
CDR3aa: CASSLGSPSSYEQYF
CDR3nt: TGTGCCAGCAGCTTAGGCAGCCCTAGCTCCTACGAGCAGTACTTC

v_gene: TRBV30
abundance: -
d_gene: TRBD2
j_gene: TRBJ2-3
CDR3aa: CAWTPLGLAGGDTQYF
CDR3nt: TGTGCCTGGACCCCCTTGGGGCTAGCGGGGGGGGATACGCAGTATTTT

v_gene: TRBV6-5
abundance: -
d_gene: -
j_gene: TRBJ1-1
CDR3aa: CASSYSTGMNTEAFF
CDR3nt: TGTGCCAGCAGTTACTCCACAGGGATGAACACTGAAGCTTTCTTT

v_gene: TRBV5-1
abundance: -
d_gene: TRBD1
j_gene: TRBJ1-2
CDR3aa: CASSPLPGTAYGYTF
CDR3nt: TGCGCCAGCAGCCCCCTACCCGGGACAGCCTATGGCTACACCTTC

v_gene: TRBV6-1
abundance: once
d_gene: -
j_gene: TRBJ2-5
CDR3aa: CASSSTLHTQETQYF
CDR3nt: TGTGCCAGCAGTTCAACCCTTCATACACAAGAGACCCAGTACTTC

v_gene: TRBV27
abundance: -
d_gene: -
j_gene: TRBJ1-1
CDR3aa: CASSLGRVTEAFF
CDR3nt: TGTGCCAGCAGTTTAGGTCGGGTCACTGAAGCTTTCTTT

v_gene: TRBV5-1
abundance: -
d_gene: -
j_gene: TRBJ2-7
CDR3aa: CASSRSDSYEQYF
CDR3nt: TGCGCCAGCAGCAGGTCCGACTCCTACGAGCAGTACTTC

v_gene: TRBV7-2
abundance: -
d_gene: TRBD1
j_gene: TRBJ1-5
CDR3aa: CASSTEPGQRYSNQPQHF
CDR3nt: TGTGCCAGCAGCACCGAACCGGGACAGAGATATAGCAATCAGCCCCAGCATTTT

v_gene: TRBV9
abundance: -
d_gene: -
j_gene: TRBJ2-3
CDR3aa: CASSHDPLRDTQYF
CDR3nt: TGTGCCAGCAGCCATGACCCACTCAGGGATACGCAGTATTTT

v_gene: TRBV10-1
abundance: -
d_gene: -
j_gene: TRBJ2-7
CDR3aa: CASSPSGAIYEQYF
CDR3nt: TGCGCCAGCAGCCCTTCCGGGGCAATCTACGAGCAGTACTTC

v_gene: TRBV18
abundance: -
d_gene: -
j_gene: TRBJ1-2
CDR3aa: CASSPEIGSGYTF
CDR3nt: TGTGCCAGCTCACCAGAAATTGGCAGTGGCTACACCTTC

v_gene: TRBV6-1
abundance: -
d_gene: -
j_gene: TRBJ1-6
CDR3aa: CASSEARPTALHF
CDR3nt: TGTGCCAGCAGTGAAGCGCGACCGACAGCCCTCCACTTT

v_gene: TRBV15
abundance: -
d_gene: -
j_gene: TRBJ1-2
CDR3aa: CATSRDLAASNYGYTF
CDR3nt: TGTGCCACCAGCAGAGATTTAGCGGCCAGTAACTATGGCTACACCTTC

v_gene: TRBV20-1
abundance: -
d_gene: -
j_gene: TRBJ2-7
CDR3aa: CSAKHTYEQYF
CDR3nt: TGCAGTGCCAAGCACACCTACGAGCAGTACTTC

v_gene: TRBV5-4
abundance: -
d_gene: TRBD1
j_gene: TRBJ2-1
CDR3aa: CASSPRGYNEQFF
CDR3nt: TGTGCCAGCAGCCCCAGGGGGTACAATGAGCAGTTCTTC

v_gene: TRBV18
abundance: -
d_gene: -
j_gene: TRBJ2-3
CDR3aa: CASSPLPPPRDTQYF
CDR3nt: TGTGCCAGCTCACCTCTACCGCCCCCGCGAGATACGCAGTATTTT

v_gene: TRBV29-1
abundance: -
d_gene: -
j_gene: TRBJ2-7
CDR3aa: CSVSTGNYEQYF
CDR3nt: TGCAGCGTTTCGACAGGAAACTACGAGCAGTACTTC

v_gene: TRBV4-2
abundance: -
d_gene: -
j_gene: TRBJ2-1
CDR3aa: CASSQLDREAYNEQFF
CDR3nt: TGTGCCAGCAGCCAACTTGACAGGGAGGCCTACAATGAGCAGTTCTTC

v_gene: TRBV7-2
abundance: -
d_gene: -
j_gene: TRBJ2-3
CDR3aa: CASSLVASTDTQYF
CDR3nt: TGTGCCAGCAGCTTAGTAGCGAGCACAGATACGCAGTATTTT

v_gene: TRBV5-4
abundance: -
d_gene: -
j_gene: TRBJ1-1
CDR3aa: CASSSLTEAFF
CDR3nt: TGTGCCAGCAGCTCGCTCACTGAAGCTTTCTTT

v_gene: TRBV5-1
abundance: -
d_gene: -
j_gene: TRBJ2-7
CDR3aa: CASSLRGDTSYEQYF
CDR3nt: TGCGCCAGCAGTCTGAGGGGGGACACCTCCTACGAGCAGTACTTC

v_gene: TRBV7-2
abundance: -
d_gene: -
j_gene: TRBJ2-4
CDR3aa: CASKGERGAKNIQYF
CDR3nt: TGTGCCAGCAAGGGTGAACGCGGAGCCAAAAACATTCAGTACTTC

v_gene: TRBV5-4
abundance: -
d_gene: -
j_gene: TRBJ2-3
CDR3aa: CASSLEADGISQYF
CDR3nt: TGTGCCAGCAGCTTGGAAGCCGACGGGATCTCGCAGTATTTT

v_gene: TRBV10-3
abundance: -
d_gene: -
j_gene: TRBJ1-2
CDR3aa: CAISESGQRDGYTF
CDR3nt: TGTGCCATCAGTGAGTCCGGACAGCGCGATGGCTACACCTTC

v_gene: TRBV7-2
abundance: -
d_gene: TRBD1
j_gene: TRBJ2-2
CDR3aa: CASSVYRGVGTGELFF
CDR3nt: TGTGCCAGCAGCGTCTACAGGGGCGTTGGCACCGGGGAGCTGTTTTTT

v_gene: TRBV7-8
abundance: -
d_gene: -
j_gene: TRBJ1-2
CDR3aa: CASSPRGTGDGYTF
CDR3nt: TGTGCCAGCAGCCCCCGGGGGACTGGAGATGGCTACACCTTC

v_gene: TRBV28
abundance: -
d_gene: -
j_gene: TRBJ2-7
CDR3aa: CASSLLDYEQYF
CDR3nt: TGTGCCAGCAGTCTATTGGACTACGAGCAGTACTTC

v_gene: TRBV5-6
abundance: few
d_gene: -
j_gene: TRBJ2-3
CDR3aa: CASSLAVQPSTDTQYF
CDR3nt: TGTGCCAGCAGCTTGGCGGTCCAACCCAGCACAGATACGCAGTATTTT